The rows below give T cell receptor beta chains drawn from one sample of a study of blood T cell repertoires in COVID-19. TCRdb's table, derived via immunoSEQ multiplex PCR, lists solely in-frame clones and lacks some. The repertoire holds some 95,000 clones, with approximately 90% as singletons. Sequencing was carried out using peripheral blood. The receptors were gathered from a human donor with active COVID-19. The donor label of this sample is uncertain. Both conserved end residues are part of each CDR3. The order of the fields is clone size, D gene, V gene, J gene, CDR3 protein, CDR3 DNA. D genes are given only for firm matches. Size tells how often a clone was seen (once, few, many) or the class of an expanded clone, and some rows leave it out.

abundance: once; d_gene: .; v_gene: TRBV5-1; j_gene: TRBJ1-2; CDR3aa: CASSPDSLEGYTF; CDR3nt: TGCGCCAGCAGCCCCGACAGCTTAGAAGGCTACACCTTC
abundance: .; d_gene: TRBD2; v_gene: TRBV10-1; j_gene: TRBJ2-3; CDR3aa: CASSESIIAGEEADTQYF; CDR3nt: TGCGCCAGCAGTGAGTCCATAATAGCGGGGGAAGAGGCAGATACGCAGTATTTT
abundance: .; d_gene: TRBD1; v_gene: TRBV6-1; j_gene: TRBJ1-2; CDR3aa: CASSVGGGQGAEGYTF; CDR3nt: TGTGCCAGCAGTGTTGGAGGGGGACAGGGGGCGGAGGGCTACACCTTC
abundance: .; d_gene: TRBD2; v_gene: TRBV4-3; j_gene: TRBJ2-3; CDR3aa: CASSQGTGGATTQYF; CDR3nt: TGCGCCAGCAGCCAGGGAACCGGGGGGGCGACTACGCAGTATTTT
abundance: .; d_gene: TRBD2; v_gene: TRBV5-1; j_gene: TRBJ2-5; CDR3aa: CASSLVGLAGSPGTQYF; CDR3nt: TGCGCCAGCAGCTTGGTTGGCCTAGCGGGGAGTCCGGGGACCCAGTACTTC
abundance: .; d_gene: TRBD2; v_gene: TRBV6-5; j_gene: TRBJ2-2; CDR3aa: CASMTSGGDTGELFF; CDR3nt: TGTGCCAGCATGACGAGCGGGGGCGACACCGGGGAGCTGTTTTTT
abundance: .; d_gene: .; v_gene: TRBV7-8; j_gene: TRBJ1-1; CDR3aa: CASSLVRSLGEAFF; CDR3nt: TGTGCCAGCAGCTTAGTGAGGAGCCTCGGTGAAGCTTTCTTT
abundance: few; d_gene: .; v_gene: TRBV11-3; j_gene: TRBJ1-1; CDR3aa: CASSLGGNTEAFF; CDR3nt: TGTGCCAGCAGCTTGGGGGGGAACACTGAAGCTTTCTTT
abundance: .; d_gene: TRBD2; v_gene: TRBV27; j_gene: TRBJ2-1; CDR3aa: CASSPSALAGGKNEQFF; CDR3nt: TGTGCCAGCAGTCCCTCCGCACTGGCGGGGGGTAAAAATGAGCAGTTCTTC
abundance: .; d_gene: .; v_gene: TRBV5-6; j_gene: TRBJ2-3; CDR3aa: CASSGGAGSTDTQYF; CDR3nt: TGTGCCAGCAGCGGGGGGGCAGGGAGCACAGATACGCAGTATTTT
abundance: .; d_gene: TRBD2; v_gene: TRBV6-6; j_gene: TRBJ2-3; CDR3aa: CASSSTSGARAAQYF; CDR3nt: TGTGCCAGCAGTTCTACTAGCGGGGCCCGGGCGGCGCAGTATTTT
abundance: few; d_gene: .; v_gene: TRBV5-8; j_gene: TRBJ1-6; CDR3aa: CASSLVLPGISPLHF; CDR3nt: TGTGCCAGCAGCTTGGTTCTGCCGGGGATTTCACCCCTCCACTTT
abundance: .; d_gene: .; v_gene: TRBV7-8; j_gene: TRBJ2-1; CDR3aa: CASSQRWSGSYNEQFF; CDR3nt: TGTGCCAGCAGCCAACGTTGGAGTGGCAGCTACAATGAGCAGTTCTTC
abundance: .; d_gene: .; v_gene: TRBV29-1; j_gene: TRBJ2-3; CDR3aa: CSFHPDGGDSTDTQYF; CDR3nt: TGCAGCTTCCACCCCGATGGGGGCGACAGCACAGATACGCAGTATTTT
abundance: .; d_gene: .; v_gene: TRBV5-6; j_gene: TRBJ2-5; CDR3aa: CASSLYNIFPETQYF; CDR3nt: TGTGCCAGCAGCTTGTATAACATTTTTCCAGAGACCCAGTACTTC
abundance: .; d_gene: .; v_gene: TRBV7-2; j_gene: TRBJ1-1; CDR3aa: CASSKTGLEAFF; CDR3nt: TGTGCCAGCAGCAAGACAGGTTTGGAAGCTTTCTTT
abundance: .; d_gene: .; v_gene: TRBV6-1; j_gene: TRBJ2-1; CDR3aa: CASSESRVGEQFF; CDR3nt: TGTGCCAGCAGTGAAAGCAGGGTGGGTGAGCAGTTCTTC
abundance: .; d_gene: TRBD2; v_gene: TRBV3-1/TRBV3-2; j_gene: TRBJ2-3; CDR3aa: CASSLLTSGGADTQYF; CDR3nt: TGTGCCAGCAGCCTTTTGACTAGCGGGGGAGCAGATACGCAGTATTTT
abundance: .; d_gene: TRBD1; v_gene: TRBV7-2; j_gene: TRBJ2-7; CDR3aa: CASSPRTGVPEQYF; CDR3nt: TGTGCCAGCAGCCCCCGGACAGGGGTCCCCGAGCAGTACTTC
abundance: .; d_gene: TRBD2; v_gene: TRBV3-1/TRBV3-2; j_gene: TRBJ2-7; CDR3aa: CASSQERLALSALSHEQYF; CDR3nt: TGTGCCAGCAGCCAAGAAAGACTAGCCCTTTCTGCCCTCAGCCACGAGCAGTACTTC
abundance: .; d_gene: .; v_gene: TRBV9; j_gene: TRBJ2-3; CDR3aa: CASSFRAGGRDTQYF; CDR3nt: TGTGCCAGCAGCTTCCGGGCAGGGGGGAGAGATACGCAGTATTTT
abundance: .; d_gene: TRBD1; v_gene: TRBV5-5; j_gene: TRBJ2-7; CDR3aa: CASSFRDREARSHEQYF; CDR3nt: TGTGCCAGCAGCTTCCGGGACAGGGAGGCCCGGAGCCACGAGCAGTACTTC
abundance: .; d_gene: .; v_gene: TRBV28; j_gene: TRBJ2-5; CDR3aa: CAIGIPSEETQYF; CDR3nt: TGTGCCATCGGGATCCCCTCGGAAGAGACCCAGTACTTC
abundance: .; d_gene: TRBD2; v_gene: TRBV27; j_gene: TRBJ2-7; CDR3aa: CASSFSGGGAYEQYF; CDR3nt: TGTGCCAGCAGTTTCAGTGGCGGGGGGGCCTACGAGCAGTACTTC
abundance: .; d_gene: .; v_gene: TRBV7-2; j_gene: TRBJ2-5; CDR3aa: CASSLLGLSVTVETQYF; CDR3nt: TGTGCCAGCAGCTTATTAGGGTTGTCGGTGACAGTGGAGACCCAGTACTTC
abundance: .; d_gene: .; v_gene: TRBV3-1/TRBV3-2; j_gene: TRBJ2-1; CDR3aa: CASSQNERAGEQFF; CDR3nt: TGTGCCAGCAGCCAAAACGAGAGGGCCGGTGAGCAGTTCTTC
abundance: .; d_gene: .; v_gene: TRBV19; j_gene: TRBJ2-3; CDR3aa: CATTSLSSTDTQYF; CDR3nt: TGTGCCACCACTTCACTATCTAGCACAGATACGCAGTATTTT
abundance: .; d_gene: .; v_gene: TRBV19; j_gene: TRBJ1-1; CDR3aa: CASSITGNTEAFF; CDR3nt: TGTGCCAGTAGTATTACAGGGAACACTGAAGCTTTCTTT
abundance: .; d_gene: .; v_gene: TRBV12-3/TRBV12-4; j_gene: TRBJ2-7; CDR3aa: CASSGGHEQYF; CDR3nt: TGTGCCAGCAGTGGGGGCCACGAGCAGTACTTC
abundance: .; d_gene: .; v_gene: TRBV12-3/TRBV12-4; j_gene: TRBJ1-2; CDR3aa: CASSPTVVRGYTF; CDR3nt: TGTGCCAGCAGTCCGACAGTGGTGCGGGGCTACACCTTC
abundance: .; d_gene: TRBD1; v_gene: TRBV10-3; j_gene: TRBJ2-7; CDR3aa: CAISESGDRGIYEQYF; CDR3nt: TGTGCCATCAGTGAGTCAGGGGACAGGGGTATCTACGAGCAGTACTTC
abundance: .; d_gene: TRBD1; v_gene: TRBV19; j_gene: TRBJ2-7; CDR3aa: CASSGRQGIEQYF; CDR3nt: TGTGCCAGTAGTGGGCGACAGGGGATCGAGCAGTACTTC
abundance: .; d_gene: .; v_gene: TRBV27; j_gene: TRBJ2-1; CDR3aa: CASSLFQGTHNEQFF; CDR3nt: TGTGCCAGCAGTTTATTTCAGGGTACCCACAATGAGCAGTTCTTC
abundance: .; d_gene: .; v_gene: TRBV3-1/TRBV3-2; j_gene: TRBJ1-2; CDR3aa: CASSQVGLDYGYTF; CDR3nt: TGTGCCAGCAGCCAGGTCGGTCTAGACTATGGCTACACCTTC
abundance: .; d_gene: .; v_gene: TRBV11-2; j_gene: TRBJ2-7; CDR3aa: CASSHAGASEQYF; CDR3nt: TGTGCCAGCAGCCATGCGGGGGCTTCCGAGCAGTACTTC